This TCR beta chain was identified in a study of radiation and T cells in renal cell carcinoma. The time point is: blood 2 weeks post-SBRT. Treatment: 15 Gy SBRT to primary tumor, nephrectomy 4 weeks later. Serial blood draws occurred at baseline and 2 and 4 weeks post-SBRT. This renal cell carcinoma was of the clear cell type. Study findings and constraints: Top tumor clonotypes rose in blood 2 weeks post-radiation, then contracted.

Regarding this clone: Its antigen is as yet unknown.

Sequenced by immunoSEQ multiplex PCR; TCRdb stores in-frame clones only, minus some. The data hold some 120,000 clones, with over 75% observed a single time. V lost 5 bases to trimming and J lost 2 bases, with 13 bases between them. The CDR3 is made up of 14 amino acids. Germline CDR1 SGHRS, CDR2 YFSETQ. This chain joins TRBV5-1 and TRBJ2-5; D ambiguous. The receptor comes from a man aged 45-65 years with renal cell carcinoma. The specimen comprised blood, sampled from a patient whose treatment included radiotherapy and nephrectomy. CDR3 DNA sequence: TGCGCCAGCAGTCCAAAAAATGAACAAGAGACCCAGTACTTC. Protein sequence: CASSPKNEQETQYF.